These 26 T cell receptor beta chains share one sample of origin, sequenced in a study of technical replicates of blood from a handful of donors. This table comes from immunoSEQ multiplex PCR, and its TCRdb copy is limited to in-frame clones, with some not included. The sample records roughly 79,000 clones, roughly 95% being singletons. Sequencing was carried out using T cells isolated from PBMCs. Source of these receptors: a human donor in good health.

The chain couples TRBV18 to TRBJ2-1; D possibly corresponds to TRBD2 (6 bases). The CDR3 runs to 16 residues. Germline-derived CDR1 and CDR2 are KGHSH and LQKENI. V was trimmed by 3 bases and J by 3 bases, leaving 15 bases between them. Here the CDR3 DNA reads TGTGCCAGCTCACCGTTACTAGCCACGGTCTACAATGAGCAGTTCTTC. Translating gives CASSPLLATVYNEQFF. Based on the CDR3 plus reference TRBV18 and TRBJ2-1, the full variable domain is NAGVMQNPRHLVRRRGQEARLRCSPMKGHSHVYWYRQLPEEGLKFMVYLQKENIIDESGMPKERFSAEFPKEGPSILRIQQVVRGDSAAYFCASSPLLATVYNEQFFGPGTRLTVL.

The chain has TRBV6-6 and TRBJ2-3; D is unresolved. This CDR3 comprises 14 residues. CDR1 is MNHNY and CDR2 is SVGAGI in the germline V gene (reference sequence). V lost 0 bases to trimming and J lost 5 bases, with 9 bases between them. The CDR3: CASSYSKVGDTQYF. The CDR3 bases are TGTGCCAGCAGTTACTCGAAAGTCGGAGATACGCAGTATTTT.

This sequence joins TRBV6-1 and TRBJ1-1; no definite D call. Germline V gene sequence: CDR1 MNHNS, CDR2 SASEGT. The V end lost 2 bases, the J end lost 11 bases, and 12 bases lay between the germline ends. The CDR3 runs 12 residues. CDR3 protein: CASSEISDEAFF. The CDR3 DNA sequence: TGTGCCAGCAGTGAAATCTCCGATGAGGCTTTCTTT.

V is TRBV4-3 and J is TRBJ2-7, with 8 nucleotides matching TRBD2. The trim removed 4 bases at V and 2 bases at J, leaving 7 bases unmatched. The length of the CDR3 is 15 residues. The germline V gene has CDR1 LGHNA and CDR2 YSLEER. CDR3 protein: CASSPLPGGAYEQYF. The CDR3 DNA reads as TGCGCCAGCAGCCCTTTACCCGGGGGGGCCTACGAGCAGTACTTC.

The chain combines TRBV6-9 with TRBJ1-4; 7 bases match TRBD1. CDR1 MNHGY and CDR2 SVAAGI come from the germline V gene. V was pared by 6 bases and J by 5 bases, with 9 bases of the junction left unmatched. This CDR3 comprises 15 residues. The CDR3, as DNA: TGTGCCAGCAGACTACCCCGGGACAGAAATGAAAAACTGTTTTTT. It codes for CASRLPRDRNEKLFF.

This chain joins TRBV10-2 and TRBJ1-2, with D possibly being TRBD1 (6 bases). From germline, CDR1 is WSHSY and CDR2 SAAADI. The CDR3 extends over 14 amino acids. Trimming stripped 4 bases from V and 3 bases from J, with 12 bases between. The CDR3 protein is CASSGGQTYYGYTF. As DNA, the CDR3 is TGCGCCAGCAGTGGAGGACAGACCTACTATGGCTACACCTTC.

This clone appeared a single time. This rearrangement joins TRBV19 to TRBJ2-2; tentatively, D is TRBD2 (5 bases). This CDR3 comprises 14 residues. Deletions cut 5 bases from V and 5 bases from J, with 12 bases between. Germline loops: CDR1 LNHDA, CDR2 SQIVND (reference sequence). The DNA of the CDR3 is TGTGCCAGTAGTCTAGGGAGATCGACCGGGGAGCTGTTTTTT. Its translation is CASSLGRSTGELFF.

The V gene is TRBV27, the J gene TRBJ1-5; D not certain. The CDR3 has 12 residues. Trimming stripped 3 bases from V and 9 bases from J, with 9 bases between. The germline V gene has CDR1 MNHEY and CDR2 SMNVEV (reference sequence). The CDR3 sequence is CASSFSPPPQHF. The CDR3 region has the DNA TGTGCCAGCAGTTTTAGTCCTCCGCCCCAGCATTTT.

J is TRBJ2-5 and V is TRBV2; a weak D match, TRBD1 (5 bases). The germline V gene encodes CDR1 SNHLY and CDR2 FYNNEI. V was shortened by 5 bases and J by 1 base, with 11 bases between the two germline ends. This CDR3 has 14 amino acids. CDR3 residues: CASSPSQVQETQYF. The CDR3 region has the DNA TGTGCCAGCAGTCCCTCACAGGTCCAAGAGACCCAGTACTTC.

V usage is TRBV5-1 and J usage is TRBJ2-7; no definite D call. The CDR3 runs to 12 residues. The germline gives CDR1 SGHRS, CDR2 YFSETQ. The ends were cut back, 1 base at V and 6 bases at J, with 8 bases in the middle. The CDR3 here is CASSLLRGEQYF. In nucleotides, the CDR3 is TGCGCCAGCAGCTTGTTGAGAGGCGAGCAGTACTTC.

J is TRBJ2-5 and V is TRBV23-1; D perhaps matches TRBD1 (7 bases). TRBV23-1 is sorted into the ORF group, with uncertain function. The CDR3 runs to 17 residues. Trimming removed 3 bases at V and 4 bases at J, with 21 bases between. As DNA, the CDR3 is TGCGCCAGCAGTCACCTCTTACAGGGGAATAGCGGAGAGACCCAGTACTTC. Amino acid sequence: CASSHLLQGNSGETQYF.

This chain uses TRBV19 with TRBJ2-5; TRBD2 matches at 9 bases. The germline V gene encodes CDR1 LNHDA and CDR2 SQIVND (reference sequence). CDR3 length: 15 amino acids. The V segment lost 5 bases and the J segment 5 bases; nucleotides outside the gene matches: 9. CDR3 protein: CASSGPGLASETQYF. The CDR3 DNA follows: TGTGCCAGTAGTGGTCCGGGACTAGCTTCGGAGACCCAGTACTTC.

This chain uses TRBV9 with TRBJ2-1; 11 bases are a match to TRBD2. The CDR3 has 15 residues. Looked up from germline, CDR1 is SGDLS and CDR2 is YYNGEE. V dropped 4 bases and J dropped 4; count of bases not matched to a gene: 4. In DNA, the CDR3 is TGTGCCAGCAGCCCCCGACTAGCGGGATACAATGAGCAGTTCTTC. The encoded protein is CASSPRLAGYNEQFF.

The genes are TRBV7-3 and TRBJ2-1; 10 nucleotides line up with TRBD2. Germline-derived CDR1 and CDR2 are SGHTA and FQGTGA. CDR3 length: 15 amino acids. V shed 5 bases and J 7 bases; nucleotides not matched to a gene: 8. The CDR3 is CASSKSGRALNEQFF. CDR3 coding DNA: TGTGCCAGCAGCAAAAGCGGGAGGGCCTTAAATGAGCAGTTCTTC. Variable domain in full (rest from reference TRBV7-3 and TRBJ2-1): GAGVSQTPSNKVTEKGKYVELRCDPISGHTALYWYRQSLGQGPEFLIYFQGTGAADDSGLPNDRFFAVRPEGSVSTLKIQRTERGDSAVYLCASSKSGRALNEQFFGPGTRLTVL.

Of note for this clone: The sample holds other DNA sequences that translate to the same CDR3. V usage is TRBV19 and J usage is TRBJ2-3, with a possible D match to TRBD1 (5 bases). The CDR3 contains 13 residues. Deletions cut 1 base from V and 6 bases from J, with 8 bases between. Germline V CDR1 and CDR2: LNHDA, SQIVND (reference sequence). The CDR3 loop is CASSIVGADTQYF. In DNA, the CDR3 is TGTGCCAGTAGTATAGTAGGGGCCGATACGCAGTATTTT. Full variable domain (rest looked up from reference TRBV19 and TRBJ2-3): DGGITQSPKYLFRKEGQNVTLSCEQNLNHDAMYWYRQDPGQGLRLIYYSQIVNDFQKGDIAEGYSVSREKKESFPLTVTSAQKNPTAFYLCASSIVGADTQYFGPGTRLTVL.

The chain employs TRBV5-4 and TRBJ2-5; D unresolved. Trimming removed 0 bases from V and 2 bases from J, with 2 bases in between. CDR3 length: 12 amino acids. The germline V gene encodes CDR1 SGHNT and CDR2 YYREEE (reference sequence). CDR3 DNA: TGTGCCAGCAGCTTGGTACAAGAGACCCAGTACTTC. Translated, it gives CASSLVQETQYF. Together with reference TRBV5-4 and TRBJ2-5, the CDR3 gives the full variable domain: ETGVTQSPTHLIKTRGQQVTLRCSSQSGHNTVSWYQQALGQGPQFIFQYYREEENGRGNFPPRFSGLQFPNYSSELNVNALELDDSALYLCASSLVQETQYFGPGTRLLVL.

The rearrangement links TRBV30 to TRBJ1-2; D not resolved. Trimming shortened V by 0 bases and J by 0 bases, and 5 bases separated the two germline ends. The germline V gene encodes CDR1 GTSNPN and CDR2 SVGIG (reference sequence). This CDR3 contains 13 residues. The CDR3 sequence is CAWSVSANYGYTF. In DNA, the CDR3 is TGTGCCTGGAGTGTCTCTGCTAACTATGGCTACACCTTC.

The chain uses TRBV9 and TRBJ2-1; unclear D gene. The CDR3 is 14 amino acids. Trimming cost V 0 bases and J 6 bases, with 10 bases left between them. CDR1 and CDR2 (germline): SGDLS, YYNGEE. CDR3 amino acids: CASSVGGSPNEQFF. In DNA form, the CDR3 reads TGTGCCAGCAGCGTAGGAGGATCTCCCAATGAGCAGTTCTTC.

This rearrangement joins TRBV4-3 to TRBJ1-1; no reliable D call. Trimming took off 0 bases at V and 3 bases at J, with 8 bases between the two ends. CDR1 LGHNA and CDR2 YSLEER come from the germline V gene. The CDR3 is 14 amino acids. The CDR3 DNA follows: TGCGCCAGCAGCCAAGAGGTGAGTTACACTGAAGCTTTCTTT. The encoded protein is CASSQEVSYTEAFF.

The chain carries TRBV4-1 and TRBJ2-7; TRBD1 matches at 10 bases. Germline V gene data show CDR1 as MGHRA and CDR2 as YSYEKL. Trimming took 4 bases from V and 7 from J; bases not matched to a gene: 7. The CDR3 runs to 14 residues. CDR3: CASSRPGTGEEQYF. CDR3 sequence (DNA): TGCGCCAGCAGCCGCCCGGGGACAGGGGAAGAGCAGTACTTC.

DNA of the CDR3: TGTGCCAGCAGGCGACTCGGAGGCACAGATACGCAGTATTTT. It yields the protein CASRRLGGTDTQYF. This rearrangement joins TRBV27 to TRBJ2-3; no reliable D call. CDR3 length: 14 residues. Trimming left V 6 bases short and J 1 base short, with 11 bases between. Germline V gene lookup returns CDR1 MNHEY and CDR2 SMNVEV (reference sequence).

This sequence joins TRBV4-1 and TRBJ2-5, with 10 positions matching TRBD2. Trimming took 1 base from V and 5 from J; bases not matched to a gene: 10. CDR3 size: 17 residues. The germline V gene has CDR1 MGHRA and CDR2 YSYEKL. CDR3 DNA: TGCGCCAGCAGCCAAGGTCCTAGCGGGAGAGGTAGGGAGACCCAGTACTTC. Amino acids: CASSQGPSGRGRETQYF.

V and J are TRBV30 and TRBJ1-2, with a weak D call TRBD1 (5 bases). The length of the CDR3 is 14 residues. The germline gives CDR1 GTSNPN, CDR2 SVGIG (reference sequence). V was pared by 2 bases and J by 2 bases, with 12 bases between. The CDR3 nucleotides read TGTGCCTGGAGTTCCCCAGGGATAAACTATGGCTACACCTTC. It is translated as CAWSSPGINYGYTF.

V usage is TRBV5-4 and J usage is TRBJ2-1; D is ambiguous. The V gene's germline CDR1 is SGHNT and CDR2 YYREEE (reference sequence). V shed 4 bases and J shed 2 bases, with 10 bases lying between them. This CDR3 contains 14 residues. The CDR3 protein is CASSAREAYNEQFF. Written as DNA, the CDR3 is TGTGCCAGCAGCGCTAGAGAGGCCTACAATGAGCAGTTCTTC. The full variable domain, with the rest looked up from reference TRBV5-4 and TRBJ2-1, is ETGVTQSPTHLIKTRGQQVTLRCSSQSGHNTVSWYQQALGQGPQFIFQYYREEENGRGNFPPRFSGLQFPNYSSELNVNALELDDSALYLCASSAREAYNEQFFGPGTRLTVL.

V usage is TRBV19 and J usage is TRBJ2-5, with 8 bases that match TRBD2. Germline loops: CDR1 LNHDA, CDR2 SQIVND (reference sequence). V lost 5 bases and J lost 5; bases outside the gene matches: 7. The CDR3 contains 14 residues. The CDR3 reads CASSQGLAGETQYF. CDR3 bases: TGTGCCAGTAGTCAAGGACTAGCCGGGGAGACCCAGTACTTC. Drawing the rest from reference TRBV19 and TRBJ2-5, the complete variable domain is DGGITQSPKYLFRKEGQNVTLSCEQNLNHDAMYWYRQDPGQGLRLIYYSQIVNDFQKGDIAEGYSVSREKKESFPLTVTSAQKNPTAFYLCASSQGLAGETQYFGPGTRLLVL.

This chain connects TRBV7-6 to TRBJ1-3; 8 bases fit TRBD1. Germline assignment: CDR1 SGHVS and CDR2 FNYEAQ. The CDR3 is 15 residues long. The junction had 9 bases not matched to a gene; V was cut back by 4 bases and J by 7 bases. The CDR3, as DNA: TGTGCCAGCAGCTCGGCCGAGGACAGGGTGAACACCATATATTTT. As protein: CASSSAEDRVNTIYF.